Each of the 16 T cell receptor beta chains below was sequenced from the same sample in a study of identical twins. TCRdb fed the 5' RACE reads into MiXCR, producing one record per CDR3 protein. The sample has a few hundred thousand distinct CDR3 sequences, around 8.8% seen once. This sample was shared with a second study, whose subject was yellow fever vaccine responses in identical twins.

The sequencing sample was made of CD8+ T cells sorted from blood. These receptors all stem from a woman younger than 35 in good health.

This clonotype was seen ten or more times. The chain is built from TRBV5-1 and TRBJ2-7; either TRBD1 or TRBD2 may supply D (6 bases each). The CDR3 is made up of 17 amino acids. Germline CDR1 SGHRS, CDR2 YFSETQ. Trimming stripped 4 bases from V and 0 bases from J, with 20 bases between. CDR3 coding DNA: TGCGCCAGCAGCGTGAACCGCGGGACATTGAGCTCCTACGAGCAGTACTTC. Translating gives CASSVNRGTLSSYEQYF. Looking up the rest from reference TRBV5-1 and TRBJ2-7 gives the full variable domain: KAGVTQTPRYLIKTRGQQVTLSCSPISGHRSVSWYQQTPGQGLQFLFEYFSETQRNKGNFPGRFSGRQFSNSRSEMNVSTLELGDSALYLCASSVNRGTLSSYEQYFGPGTRLTVT.

In this sample, this clonotype turned up a few times. The rearrangement links TRBV5-1 to TRBJ1-1; TRBD1 agrees at 9 bases. V trimming: 3 bases; J trimming: 6 bases; junction bases outside the gene matches: 3. This CDR3 spans 13 amino acids. Germline V CDR1 and CDR2: SGHRS, YFSETQ. In DNA form, the CDR3 reads TGCGCCAGCAGCTCCACAGGGGGCTCTGAAGCTTTCTTT. Translating gives CASSSTGGSEAFF.

This clonotype showed up just once. The V call is TRBV28, the J call TRBJ2-7, with 7 bases that match TRBD2. Germline CDR1 and CDR2: MDHEN and SYDVKM. J lost 3 bases, V lost 0 bases, and 8 bases had no gene match. The CDR3 totals 16 residues. CDR3 amino acids: CASSLWGLADIYEQYF. CDR3 sequence (DNA): TGTGCCAGCAGTTTATGGGGCCTAGCGGACATCTACGAGCAGTACTTC.

In this sample, this clonotype turned up many times. The genes are TRBV10-2 and TRBJ2-1, with D tentatively TRBD2 (6 bases). Germline V gene sequence: CDR1 WSHSY, CDR2 SAAADI. CDR3 size: 16 residues. The V end was cut by 4 bases, the J end by 2 bases, with 15 bases between. The CDR3, as DNA: TGCGCCAGCAGTGGCCTTTGGAGCGGGCCCTACAATGAGCAGTTCTTC. Amino acid sequence: CASSGLWSGPYNEQFF.

V is TRBV6-2 or TRBV6-3 and J is TRBJ2-7; D unclear. The CDR3 totals 15 residues. Germline-derived CDR1 and CDR2 are MNHEY and SVGEGT. The germline V and J ends were trimmed by 5 bases and 3 bases, with 17 bases remaining between them. The CDR3 region is CASSTPRQAFYEQYF. CDR3 nucleotides: TGTGCCAGCAGTACTCCTCGGCAGGCTTTCTACGAGCAGTACTTC.

The chain combines TRBV10-3 with TRBJ2-1, with 8 bases aligning to TRBD2. The CDR3 runs to 16 residues. Germline V gene lookup returns CDR1 ENHRY and CDR2 SYGVKD. Germline trimming cut 5 bases from V and 0 bases from J; bases unmatched to any gene: 6. CDR3 sequence reads: CAISSTSGSSYNEQFF. In nucleotides, the CDR3 is TGTGCCATCAGTAGTACTAGCGGTTCCTCCTACAATGAGCAGTTCTTC.

This clonotype was found a few times. The chain has TRBV9 and TRBJ2-7, with D possibly being TRBD1 (5 bases). From germline, CDR1 is SGDLS and CDR2 YYNGEE. CDR3 length: 15 residues. V lost 4 bases to trimming and J lost 1 base, with 15 bases between them. The CDR3 spells CASSPSGNPSYEQYF. The DNA for the CDR3 is TGTGCCAGCAGCCCCTCAGGGAACCCATCCTACGAGCAGTACTTC.

This sequence joins TRBV29-1 and TRBJ2-1, with 8 bases lining up with TRBD1. The germline V gene has CDR1 SQVTM and CDR2 ANQGSEA. Trimming took 4 bases from V and 2 from J; bases not matched to a gene: 10. This CDR3 region has 16 residues. The CDR3 loop reads CSVGGRQGATYNEQFF. CDR3 sequence (DNA): TGCAGCGTTGGAGGCAGGCAGGGGGCTACCTACAATGAGCAGTTCTTC.

This clonotype was counted at least ten times. In DNA form, the CDR3 reads TGTGCCAGCAGCTACGAAAGGACAGCTAGCTCCTACGAGCAGTACTTC. Translated, it gives CASSYERTASSYEQYF. The chain is built from TRBV7-9 and TRBJ2-7, with D maybe TRBD1 (6 bases). Germline V gives CDR1 SEHNR, CDR2 FQNEAQ (reference sequence). Trimming cost V 4 bases and J 0 bases, with 16 bases left between them. This CDR3 region has 16 residues. Full variable domain (outside the CDR3, taken from reference TRBV7-9 and TRBJ2-7): DTGVSQNPRHKITKRGQNVTFRCDPISEHNRLYWYRQTLGQGPEFLTYFQNEAQLEKSRLLSDRFSAERPKGSFSTLEIQRTEQGDSAMYLCASSYERTASSYEQYFGPGTRLTVT.

The rearrangement joins TRBV5-1 to TRBJ2-1; D gene ambiguous. The CDR3 is 12 amino acids. Trimming took 2 bases from V and 8 from J, leaving 8 bases between them. Per germline, CDR1 SGHRS and CDR2 YFSETQ. Here the CDR3 reads CASSFDLYEQFF. The CDR3 bases are TGCGCCAGCAGCTTCGACCTGTATGAGCAGTTCTTC. Combining the CDR3 with reference TRBV5-1 and TRBJ2-1 gives the whole variable domain KAGVTQTPRYLIKTRGQQVTLSCSPISGHRSVSWYQQTPGQGLQFLFEYFSETQRNKGNFPGRFSGRQFSNSRSEMNVSTLELGDSALYLCASSFDLYEQFFGPGTRLTVL.

This chain links TRBV28 with TRBJ2-1; D may match TRBD1 or TRBD2 (5 bases each). Germline V CDR1 and CDR2: MDHEN, SYDVKM. The CDR3 sequence is 14 residues long. V was cut by 3 bases and J by 5 bases, with 11 bases left in between. The CDR3 loop reads CASSFLSGHNEQFF. Here the CDR3 DNA reads TGTGCCAGCAGTTTTCTGTCGGGACACAATGAGCAGTTCTTC.

This clonotype was detected a few times. This chain links TRBV29-1 with TRBJ2-7, with D perhaps being TRBD1 or TRBD2 (5 bases each). CDR1 SQVTM and CDR2 ANQGSEA come from the germline V gene. V shed 6 bases and J shed 2 bases, with 11 bases lying between them. There are 12 residues in the CDR3. The CDR3 sequence is CSVGTAAYEQYF. The CDR3 region has the DNA TGCAGCGTCGGGACGGCCGCCTACGAGCAGTACTTC.

This clonotype is labeled medium-sized. This chain joins TRBV25-1 and TRBJ1-6; TRBD1 might be the D (5 bases). Trimming removed 6 bases at V and 10 bases at J, with 19 bases between. Looked up from germline, CDR1 is MGHDK and CDR2 is SYGVNS. This CDR3 region has 15 residues. The CDR3 sequence is CASRCVYGGGSPLHF. The CDR3 nucleotides are TGTGCCAGCAGATGTGTTTACGGGGGAGGCTCACCCCTCCACTTT.

This clonotype came up a few times. The chain joins TRBV20-1 to TRBJ2-3; a weak D match, TRBD1 (6 bases). The length of the CDR3 is 17 residues. Trimming stripped 0 bases from V and 0 bases from J, with 16 bases between. Germline lookup yields CDR1 DFQATT and CDR2 SNEGSKA (reference sequence). The CDR3 spells CSARDNLIQGSTDTQYF. In DNA form, the CDR3 reads TGCAGTGCTAGAGATAACCTAATCCAGGGGAGCACAGATACGCAGTATTTT.

J is TRBJ2-7 and V is TRBV14; D may be TRBD1 (6 bases). The CDR3 is made up of 14 amino acids. Trimming took 3 bases from V and 2 from J, leaving 11 bases between them. Germline V gene sequence: CDR1 SGHDN, CDR2 FVKESK. CDR3 protein: CASSHSRGTYEQYF. The CDR3 DNA sequence: TGTGCCAGCAGCCATAGTAGGGGGACCTACGAGCAGTACTTC.

This clonotype was seen at least ten times. This chain uses TRBV12-5 with TRBJ2-1; D is undetermined. The CDR3 consists of 13 residues. Germline V gene data show CDR1 as LGHNT and CDR2 as FRNRAP. Deletions cut 2 bases from V and 6 bases from J, with 8 bases between. The CDR3 nucleotides are TGTGCTAGTGGTTTGTGGGAACTCAATGAGCAGTTCTTC. It yields the protein CASGLWELNEQFF.